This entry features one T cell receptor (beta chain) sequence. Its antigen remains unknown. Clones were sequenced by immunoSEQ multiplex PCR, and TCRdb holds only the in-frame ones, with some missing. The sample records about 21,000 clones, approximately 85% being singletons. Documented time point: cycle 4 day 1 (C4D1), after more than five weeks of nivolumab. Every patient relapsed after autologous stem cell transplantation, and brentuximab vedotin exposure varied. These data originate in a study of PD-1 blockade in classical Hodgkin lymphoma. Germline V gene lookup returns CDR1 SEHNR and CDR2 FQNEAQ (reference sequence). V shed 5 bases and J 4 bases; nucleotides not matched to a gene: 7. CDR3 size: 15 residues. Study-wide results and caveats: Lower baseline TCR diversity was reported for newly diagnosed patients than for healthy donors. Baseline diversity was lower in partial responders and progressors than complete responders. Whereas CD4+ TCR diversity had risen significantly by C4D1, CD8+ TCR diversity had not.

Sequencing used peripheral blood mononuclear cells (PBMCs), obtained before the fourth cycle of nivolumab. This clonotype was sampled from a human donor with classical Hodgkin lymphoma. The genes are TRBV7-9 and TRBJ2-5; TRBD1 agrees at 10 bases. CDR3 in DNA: TGTGCCAGCAGCCCCGGGACAGGGGAAGGAGAGACCCAGTACTTC. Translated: CASSPGTGEGETQYF.